This T cell receptor beta chain was observed in a study of cytomegalovirus exposure and HLA in healthy donors. PCR used 60 Vbeta primers and 13 Jbeta primers. TCRdb's table, derived via immunoSEQ multiplex PCR, lists solely in-frame clones and lacks some. The top ten hold around 6.9% of the sample, which has about 160,000 clones, approximately 70% seen once. Whereas donors were nominally healthy upon sampling, unrecorded immune exposures were probable. Notes on this clone: A junction boundary mismatches the germline segment, possibly from a read error.

Germline CDR1 and CDR2: SGHTA and FQGNSA. This CDR3 is built from 13 residues. The chain joins TRBV7-2 to TRBJ2-2; D might be TRBD2 (5 bases). The receptor was derived from a man aged 40-50 years in good health and CMV-seropositive. The sample was PBMCs. The CDR3 bases are TGTGCCAGCAGCCCCCCCCGCACCGGGGAGCTGCTTTTT. This codes for CASSPPRTGELLF.